This is a list of T cell receptor beta chains from one sample in a study of T cell responses to AZD1222 COVID-19 vaccine. Clones were read by immunoSEQ multiplex PCR, and TCRdb kept only the in-frame ones, dropping some. The sample includes over 75,000 clones, around nine tenths of them seen just once. Specimen: peripheral blood, collected on day 0 of AZD1222 vaccination. All receptors come from an adult in good health. Each CDR3 is given with its conserved first and last residue. Each record gives: clone size, CDR3 length, D gene, V gene, J gene, CDR3 DNA, CDR3 protein. D genes are given only for firm matches. For some rows the clone size is stated as once, few or many, or as a class when expanded; others skip it.

>NA|13|NA|TRBV3-1/TRBV3-2|TRBJ1-1
TGTGCCAGCGCCCCTGTGGGAAACACTGAAGCTTTCTTT
CASAPVGNTEAFF
>NA|15|NA|TRBV5-8|TRBJ1-5
TGTGCCAGCAGCTTGAGAGTGGTGGGGGGACAGCCCCAGCATTTT
CASSLRVVGGQPQHF
>NA|14|NA|TRBV2|TRBJ2-3
TGTGCCAGCAGTTCAGAGGGGGGCGCAGATACGCAGTATTTT
CASSSEGGADTQYF
>NA|18|NA|TRBV5-1|TRBJ2-2
TGCGCCAGCAGTACGGGACACAACAAAATTCCGAACACCGGGGAGCTGTTTTTT
CASSTGHNKIPNTGELFF
>NA|14|TRBD1|TRBV5-1|TRBJ1-1
TGCGCCAGCAGCAAATCGGACAGGGGAACTGAAGCTTTCTTT
CASSKSDRGTEAFF
>NA|15|TRBD1|TRBV2|TRBJ1-1
TGTGCCAGCAGGACAGGGTTCTTTAAGAACACTGAAGCTTTCTTT
CASRTGFFKNTEAFF
>NA|12|TRBD2|TRBV10-2|TRBJ2-7
TGCGCCAGCAGTGAGGGGGGGGAGTTGCCGTACTTC
CASSEGGELPYF
>NA|13|NA|TRBV12-5|TRBJ2-2
TGTGCTAGTGGCACGGCGGCGTCCGGGGAGCTGTTTTTT
CASGTAASGELFF
>NA|14|NA|TRBV15|TRBJ1-2
TGTGCCACCAGCAGAGGCACTCTATCCTATGGCTACACCTTC
CATSRGTLSYGYTF
>NA|16|TRBD1|TRBV10-3|TRBJ1-1
TGTGCCATCAGTGAAATACAGGGGACCGTGAACACTGAAGCTTTCTTT
CAISEIQGTVNTEAFF
>NA|17|TRBD2|TRBV7-2|TRBJ2-3
TGTGCCAGCAGCGAGACTAGCGGGTTTTCTAGCACAGATACGCAGTATTTT
CASSETSGFSSTDTQYF
>NA|17|TRBD1|TRBV23-1|TRBJ2-3
TGCGCCAGCAGTCATACAGGGGTGGTCGACGACACAGATACGCAGTATTTT
CASSHTGVVDDTDTQYF
>NA|16|TRBD1|TRBV29-1|TRBJ2-7
TGCAGCGTTGGGGACAGGGATTGGGGGGGCTCCTACGAGCAGTACTTC
CSVGDRDWGGSYEQYF
>once|15|NA|TRBV25-1|TRBJ2-2
TGTGCCAGCTCTCGCGGGTCCACTTACACCGGGGAGCTGTTTTTT
CASSRGSTYTGELFF
>NA|15|NA|TRBV2|TRBJ1-6
TGTGCCAGCAAGACAGTTAGCTCCTATAATTCACCCCTCCACTTT
CASKTVSSYNSPLHF
>once|12|NA|TRBV5-6|TRBJ1-1
TGTGCCAGCAGCTGGGGTAGGACTGAAGCTTTCTTT
CASSWGRTEAFF
>NA|15|NA|TRBV7-9|TRBJ1-2
TGTGCCAGCAGCTTAGTAGCAGGGGCTAACTATGGCTACACCTTC
CASSLVAGANYGYTF
>NA|15|TRBD1|TRBV13|TRBJ1-1
TGTGCCAGCAGCTACGCCGGGACAGTGAACACTGAAGCTTTCTTT
CASSYAGTVNTEAFF
>NA|15|TRBD1|TRBV4-1|TRBJ1-3
TGCGCCAGCAGCCCCGAGGGGGCCTCTGGAAACACCATATATTTT
CASSPEGASGNTIYF
>NA|18|NA|TRBV1|TRBJ2-2
TGCACCAGCAGCCAAGACCCGGCGGCGGGAGGGGACACCGGGGAGCTGTTTTTT
CTSSQDPAAGGDTGELFF
>NA|13|NA|TRBV2|TRBJ1-2
TGTGCCAGCCGAGGCCAGACCGTCTATGGCTACACCTTC
CASRGQTVYGYTF
>NA|14|TRBD1|TRBV7-8|TRBJ1-5
TGTGCCAGCACCAACCCAGGGGGGGATCAGCCCCAGCATTTT
CASTNPGGDQPQHF
>NA|13|NA|TRBV2|TRBJ2-7
TGTGCCAGCAGTGCAGCGAATACCTACGAGCAGTACTTC
CASSAANTYEQYF
>few|12|TRBD2|TRBV30|TRBJ2-4
TGTGCCTGGAGTGTACTGGGAGGGATTCAGTACTTC
CAWSVLGGIQYF
>NA|13|NA|TRBV24-1|TRBJ1-5
TGTGCCACCAGTCCGGGTAGCAATCAGCCCCAGCATTTT
CATSPGSNQPQHF
>NA|16|TRBD2|TRBV7-3|TRBJ2-3
TGTGCCAGCAGCTTAACGGCGGGAGCGAACACAGATACGCAGTATTTT
CASSLTAGANTDTQYF
>once|15|NA|TRBV19|TRBJ2-2
TGTGCCAGTAGTATGTATCTAGCTAACACCGGGGAGCTGTTTTTT
CASSMYLANTGELFF
>few|13|NA|TRBV10-1|TRBJ1-2
TGCGCCAGCAGTGCCGGGCGGGAGTATGGCTACACCTTC
CASSAGREYGYTF
>NA|19|TRBD2|TRBV5-1|TRBJ2-7
TGCGCCAGCAGCCCGGCCCCGACTAGCGGGAGGGCCATCGCCTACGAGCAGTACTTC
CASSPAPTSGRAIAYEQYF
>NA|17|TRBD1|TRBV19|TRBJ1-6
TGTGCCAGTAGTTTCCGCCGGTTTCCAGGGGGAAGTTCACCCCTCCACTTT
CASSFRRFPGGSSPLHF
>NA|13|NA|TRBV10-1|TRBJ2-1
TGCGCCAGCAGCCTGGACACCTACAATGAGCAGTTCTTC
CASSLDTYNEQFF
>NA|15|NA|TRBV27|TRBJ1-5
TGTGCCAGCAGTTCCGCAGGGGTCCGCAATCAGCCCCAGCATTTT
CASSSAGVRNQPQHF
>NA|16|NA|TRBV29-1|TRBJ2-1
TGCGCCACCCCCCCCTCATTGACTAGGGGATTGGGGGAGCAGTTCTTC
CATPPSLTRGLGEQFF
>NA|16|TRBD1|TRBV4-2|TRBJ2-3
TGTGCCAGCAGCCAAGTGGGGGGACAGGGGCGGGATACGCAGTATTTT
CASSQVGGQGRDTQYF
>NA|12|NA|TRBV5-6|TRBJ1-1
TGTGCCAGCAGCTTGGCCGTCGCTGAAGCTTTCTTT
CASSLAVAEAFF
>NA|15|NA|TRBV7-8|TRBJ1-1
TGTGCCAGCAGCTTAGGGACCGACGGGTTTACTGAAGCTTTCTTT
CASSLGTDGFTEAFF
>once|14|NA|TRBV7-2|TRBJ1-2
TGTGCCAGCAGCTTCATTGGGTTTAACTATGGCTACACCTTC
CASSFIGFNYGYTF
>NA|15|NA|TRBV19|TRBJ1-6
TGTGCCAGTAGTATGGGGTACATAGAGGATTCACCCCTCCACTTT
CASSMGYIEDSPLHF
>NA|15|TRBD1|TRBV24-1|TRBJ2-3
TGTGCCACCAGTCTCGGACAGGGGAGGACAGATACGCAGTATTTT
CATSLGQGRTDTQYF
>NA|11|NA|TRBV7-8|TRBJ2-3
TGTGCCAGCAGCCCCTCGCATACGCAGTATTTT
CASSPSHTQYF
>NA|16|TRBD1|TRBV25-1|TRBJ2-1
TGTGCCAGCAGTGAACAAGGGACAGGGAGAGACGATGAGCAGTTCTTC
CASSEQGTGRDDEQFF
>NA|14|TRBD1|TRBV28|TRBJ2-5
TGTGCCAGCAGCGAGACAGGGGAAGGAGAGACCCAGTACTTC
CASSETGEGETQYF
>few|13|NA|TRBV13|TRBJ1-2
TGTGCCAGCAGCTTAGGAGGGAACTATGGCTACACCTTC
CASSLGGNYGYTF
>NA|12|NA|TRBV3-1/TRBV3-2|TRBJ1-1
TGTGCCAGCAAAACTACGAACACTGAAGCTTTCTTT
CASKTTNTEAFF
>NA|15|TRBD1|TRBV6-2/TRBV6-3|TRBJ2-3
TGTGCCAGCAGTTCTGGGGACAGCAGCACAGATACACAGTATTTT
CASSSGDSSTDTQYF
>NA|17|TRBD2|TRBV18|TRBJ2-3
TGTGCCAGCTCACGCACCGGGACTAGCGGGATCGCAGATACGCAGTATTTT
CASSRTGTSGIADTQYF
>NA|14|TRBD2|TRBV4-1|TRBJ2-7
TGCGCCAGCAGCCAAGAAACTAGCGGCTACGAGCAGTACTTC
CASSQETSGYEQYF
>NA|13|NA|TRBV6-5|TRBJ1-2
TGTGCCAGCAGCCCCGGGGGCAACTATGGCTACACCTTC
CASSPGGNYGYTF
>NA|13|TRBD1|TRBV5-1|TRBJ1-1
TGCGCCAGCAGCCTAGGGACAGACACTGAAGCTTTCTTT
CASSLGTDTEAFF
>NA|12|NA|TRBV30|TRBJ1-3
TGTGCCCACAGGGACTCTGGAAACACCATATATTTT
CAHRDSGNTIYF